Listed below are T cell receptor beta chains from one sample, sequenced in a study of T cell responses to AZD1222 COVID-19 vaccine. Assay used: immunoSEQ multiplex PCR; TCRdb lists only in-frame clones, some missing. This sample has 70,000 to 85,000 clones; roughly 85% occur once, and the top ten carry about 3.1%. Sequences were derived from peripheral blood, sampled on day 0 of AZD1222 vaccination. The origin of the receptors is an adult in good health. CDR3s include the opening cysteine and the closing phenylalanine or tryptophan. The D gene is left open where the match is weak. Expanded clones are given a class, and other clones once, few, many or no size at all.

D gene	V gene	J gene	clone size	CDR3 protein	CDR3 DNA
-	TRBV5-8	TRBJ1-3	-	CASRISIASGNTIYF	TGTGCCAGCAGAATAAGCATCGCCTCTGGAAACACCATATATTTT
TRBD2	TRBV5-4	TRBJ2-5	-	CASSLGLASLQETQYF	TGTGCCAGCAGCTTGGGACTAGCCTCCTTGCAAGAGACCCAGTACTTC
TRBD2	TRBV5-1	TRBJ2-7	-	CASSSNLAGNSYEQYF	TGCGCCAGCAGCTCCAATCTAGCGGGTAACTCCTACGAGCAGTACTTC
-	TRBV6-2/TRBV6-3	TRBJ2-1	once	CASSYSSANEQFF	TGTGCCAGCAGTTACTCGAGCGCAAATGAGCAGTTCTTC
TRBD2	TRBV7-2	TRBJ2-3	few	CASSLRGGSGADTQYF	TGTGCCAGCAGCTTACGCGGGGGGTCCGGGGCAGATACGCAGTATTTT
-	TRBV12-3/TRBV12-4	TRBJ1-1	-	CASSFGVVEAFF	TGTGCCAGCAGTTTCGGTGTCGTTGAAGCTTTCTTT
-	TRBV6-5	TRBJ1-1	-	CASSSSDGLNTEAFF	TGTGCCAGCAGTTCGTCGGACGGACTGAACACTGAAGCTTTCTTT
-	TRBV9	TRBJ1-6	-	CASSVSHGGNSPLHF	TGTGCCAGCAGCGTGTCCCATGGGGGAAATTCACCCCTCCACTTT
TRBD1	TRBV24-1	TRBJ2-1	-	CATSEGDRENEQFF	TGTGCCACCAGTGAGGGGGACAGGGAAAATGAGCAGTTCTTC
-	TRBV4-1	TRBJ2-7	-	CASSQVASDAYEQYF	TGCGCCAGCAGCCAAGTTGCTAGCGACGCCTACGAGCAGTACTTC
TRBD1	TRBV12-3/TRBV12-4	TRBJ2-5	-	CASSRDRAETQYF	TGTGCCAGCAGTCGGGACAGGGCAGAGACCCAGTACTTC
-	TRBV7-6	TRBJ2-5	-	CASSSGRPVETQYF	TGTGCCAGCAGCTCGGGACGGCCGGTGGAGACCCAGTACTTC
TRBD1	TRBV2	TRBJ1-4	few	CASSRQGSNEKLFF	TGTGCCAGCAGTAGACAGGGTTCTAATGAAAAACTGTTTTTT
-	TRBV5-1	TRBJ2-3	-	CASSIRDSRTDTQYF	TGCGCCAGCAGCATCCGGGACTCCCGGACAGATACGCAGTATTTT
-	TRBV7-9	TRBJ1-2	-	CASSLGVRDYTF	TGTGCCAGCAGCTTAGGGGTCAGGGACTACACCTTC
TRBD1	TRBV12-5	TRBJ1-1	-	CASGLVRTGGKTEAFF	TGTGCTAGTGGTTTGGTCCGGACAGGGGGAAAGACTGAAGCTTTCTTT
TRBD1	TRBV18	TRBJ1-6	-	CASSAGQGAWNSPLHF	TGTGCCAGCTCGGCCGGACAGGGGGCCTGGAATTCACCCCTCCACTTT
-	TRBV6-2/TRBV6-3	TRBJ2-2	few	CASSAPTGELFF	TGTGCCAGCAGTGCACCCACCGGGGAGCTGTTTTTT
-	TRBV25-1	TRBJ2-7	once	CASSEYGVRGINEQYF	TGTGCCAGCAGTGAATATGGGGTTAGGGGGATCAACGAGCAGTACTTC
TRBD2	TRBV7-8	TRBJ2-1	-	CASSLLAGPYNEQFF	TGTGCCAGCAGCTTACTAGCGGGTCCCTACAATGAGCAGTTCTTC
-	TRBV6-6	TRBJ2-7	-	CASSFTTASYEQYF	TGTGCCAGCAGTTTCACGACAGCCTCCTACGAGCAGTACTTC
TRBD2	TRBV7-9	TRBJ2-1	-	CASSPGLAGSNEQFF	TGTGCCAGCAGCCCAGGACTAGCGGGAAGCAATGAGCAGTTCTTC
-	TRBV12-3/TRBV12-4	TRBJ2-3	-	CASSPSTDTQYF	TGTGCCAGCAGTCCAAGCACAGATACGCAGTATTTT
-	TRBV3-1/TRBV3-2	TRBJ1-2	-	CASSQDLTGNRRGYTF	TGTGCCAGCAGCCAAGATCTCACAGGGAACCGCCGTGGCTACACCTTC